The T cell receptor (beta chain) under discussion was sequenced for a study of early T cells in non-severe SARS-CoV-2 infection. Looking at the study overall: Sequenced material consisted of bulk RNA (from unsorted whole blood), and chains were unpaired.

This CDR3 region has 17 residues. The V and J ends lost 4 bases and 3 bases, in that order; junction bases with no gene match: 7. Germline CDR1 MNHEY, CDR2 SVGAGI. Attached unique molecular identifiers marked individual cDNA molecules. TCRdb called the 5' RACE reads again in MiXCR, with one record for every CDR3 protein. The sample contains over 80,000 distinct CDR3 sequences, around 15% of which appear only once. The TCR sequence derives from an adult who was a healthcare worker with PCR-confirmed SARS-CoV-2 infection or an uninfected control (not recorded which). The rearrangement links TRBV6-5 to TRBJ2-2; 11 bases are shared with TRBD2. The sample comprised whole blood. CDR3: CASSFLTSGVDTGELFF. The CDR3 DNA reads as TGTGCCAGCAGTTTCCTGACTAGCGGGGTTGACACCGGGGAGCTGTTTTTT.